The present T cell receptor (beta chain) was sequenced within a study of CXCR3-negative and CXCR3-positive naive CD8 T cells. Broader study findings: Whereas memory cells differed, naive CXCR3-negative and CXCR3-positive cells shared similar TRBV-TRBJ usage. From TRB CDR3 properties, TCR strength was inferred; surface CD5 did not differ between naive subsets. A higher hydrophobicity marked the TRB CDR3s of CXCR3-positive naive cells versus CXCR3-negative naive cells.

On this clonotype: Its antigen is as yet unknown.

Germline assignment: CDR1 SGDLS and CDR2 YYNGEE. The CDR3 has 14 residues. UMI-tagged TRB cDNA libraries were built via 5' RACE. TCRdb reprocessed the 5' RACE reads and reports one entry per CDR3 protein, with no DNA. Seen in this sample are some 130,000 distinct CDR3 sequences; the ten most common clones hold 0.45% to 0.55%. This sequence was found in a human donor in good health. Some clones in this sample may be carry-over from other donors' samples. The sequencing input was naive CXCR3- CD8+ T cells from blood. As for subset: CD45RO-CCR7+CD27+CD95- naive CD8+ T cells lacking CXCR3 (TNR3-). The chain employs TRBV9 and TRBJ2-3; the TCRdb call, TRBD1, lacks DNA for checking. The CDR3 spells CASSADSLADTQYF. The variable domain in full, with the rest retrieved from reference TRBV9 and TRBJ2-3, is DSGVTQTPKHLITATGQRVTLRCSPRSGDLSVYWYQQSLDQGLQFLIQYYNGEERAKGNILERFSAQQFPDLHSELNLSSLELGDSALYFCASSADSLADTQYFGPGTRLTVL.